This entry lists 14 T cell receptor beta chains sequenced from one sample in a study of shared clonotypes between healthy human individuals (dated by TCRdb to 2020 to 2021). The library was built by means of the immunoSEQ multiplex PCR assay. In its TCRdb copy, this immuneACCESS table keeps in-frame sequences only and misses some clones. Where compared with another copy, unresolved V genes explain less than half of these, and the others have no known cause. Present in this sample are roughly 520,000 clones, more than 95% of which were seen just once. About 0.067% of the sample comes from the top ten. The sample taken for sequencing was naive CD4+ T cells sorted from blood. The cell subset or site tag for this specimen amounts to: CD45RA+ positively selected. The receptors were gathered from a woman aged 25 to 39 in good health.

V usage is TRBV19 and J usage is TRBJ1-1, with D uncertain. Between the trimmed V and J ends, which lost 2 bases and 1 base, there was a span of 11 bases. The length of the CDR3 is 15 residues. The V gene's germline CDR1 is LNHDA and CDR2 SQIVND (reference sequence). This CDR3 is CASSIQVRPNTEAFF. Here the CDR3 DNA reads TGTGCCAGTAGTATACAGGTACGGCCGAACACTGAAGCTTTCTTT.

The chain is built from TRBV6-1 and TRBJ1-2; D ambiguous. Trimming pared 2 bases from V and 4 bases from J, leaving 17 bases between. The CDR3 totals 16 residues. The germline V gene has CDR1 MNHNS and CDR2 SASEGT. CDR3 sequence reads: CASSEWGTMAGYGYTF. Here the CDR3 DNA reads TGTGCCAGCAGTGAATGGGGAACTATGGCGGGCTATGGCTACACCTTC.

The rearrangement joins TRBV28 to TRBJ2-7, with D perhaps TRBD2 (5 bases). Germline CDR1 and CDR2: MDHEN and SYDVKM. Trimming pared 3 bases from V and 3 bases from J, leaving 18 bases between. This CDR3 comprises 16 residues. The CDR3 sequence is CASSFSGRGLGYEQYF. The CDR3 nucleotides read TGTGCCAGCAGTTTTTCAGGAAGAGGGTTGGGCTACGAGCAGTACTTC.

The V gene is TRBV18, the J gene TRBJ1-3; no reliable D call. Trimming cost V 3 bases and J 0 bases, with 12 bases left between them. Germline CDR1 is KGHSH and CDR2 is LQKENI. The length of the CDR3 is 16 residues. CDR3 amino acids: CASSPGHQVSGNTIYF. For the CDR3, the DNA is TGTGCCAGCTCACCCGGGCACCAAGTCTCTGGAAACACCATATATTTT.

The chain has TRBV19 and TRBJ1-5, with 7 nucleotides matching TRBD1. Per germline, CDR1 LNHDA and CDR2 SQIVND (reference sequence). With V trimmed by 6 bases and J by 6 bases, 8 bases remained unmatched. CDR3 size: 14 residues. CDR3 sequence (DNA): TGTGCCAGTAGCCTAGACAGGGCGAGTCAGCCCCAGCATTTT. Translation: CASSLDRASQPQHF.

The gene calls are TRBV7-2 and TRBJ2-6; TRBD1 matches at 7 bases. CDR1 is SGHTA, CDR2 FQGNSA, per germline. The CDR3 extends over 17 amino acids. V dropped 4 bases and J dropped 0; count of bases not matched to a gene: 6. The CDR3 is CASSSGQASSGANVLTF. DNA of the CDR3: TGTGCCAGCAGCTCCGGACAGGCGAGCTCTGGGGCCAACGTCCTGACTTTC.

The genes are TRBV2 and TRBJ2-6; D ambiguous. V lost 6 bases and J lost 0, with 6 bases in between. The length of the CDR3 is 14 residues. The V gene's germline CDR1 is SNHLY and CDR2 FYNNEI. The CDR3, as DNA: TGTGCCAGCAGGGGCCCCTCTGGGGCCAACGTCCTGACTTTC. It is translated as CASRGPSGANVLTF.

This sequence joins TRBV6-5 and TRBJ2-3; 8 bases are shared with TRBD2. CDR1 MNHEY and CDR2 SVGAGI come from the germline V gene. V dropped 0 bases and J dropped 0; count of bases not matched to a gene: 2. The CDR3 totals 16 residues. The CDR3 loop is CASSYSTSESTDTQYF. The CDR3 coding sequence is TGTGCCAGCAGTTACTCGACTAGCGAGAGCACAGATACGCAGTATTTT.

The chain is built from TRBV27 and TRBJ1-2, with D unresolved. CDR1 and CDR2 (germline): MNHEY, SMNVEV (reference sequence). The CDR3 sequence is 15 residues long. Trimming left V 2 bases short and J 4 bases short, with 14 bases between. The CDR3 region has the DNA TGTGCCAGCAGTTTAGGGGAGGGTGCGAGCTATGGCTACACCTTC. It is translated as CASSLGEGASYGYTF.

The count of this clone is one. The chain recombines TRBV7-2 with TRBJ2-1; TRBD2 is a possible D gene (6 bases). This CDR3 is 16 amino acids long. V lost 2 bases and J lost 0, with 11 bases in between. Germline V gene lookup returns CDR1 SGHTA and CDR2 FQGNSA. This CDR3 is CASSLQGGISYNEQFF. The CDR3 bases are TGTGCCAGCAGCTTACAGGGCGGGATCTCCTACAATGAGCAGTTCTTC.

The CDR3 DNA reads TGCAGTGCTAGAGTGGAACCTGAAGCTTTCTTT. Translating gives CSARVEPEAFF. The chain joins TRBV20-1 to TRBJ1-1; D is unresolved. Per the germline V gene, CDR1 is DFQATT and CDR2 is SNEGSKA (reference sequence). The V gene lost 1 base and the J gene lost 6 bases, with 6 bases spanning the gap. This CDR3 contains 11 residues.

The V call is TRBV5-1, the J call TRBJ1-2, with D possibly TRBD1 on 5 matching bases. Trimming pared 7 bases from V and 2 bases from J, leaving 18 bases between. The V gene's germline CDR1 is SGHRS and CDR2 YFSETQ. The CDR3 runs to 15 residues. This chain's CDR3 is CASSLVGVSNYGYTF. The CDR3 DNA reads TGCGCCAGCTCATTGGTAGGGGTTTCGAACTATGGCTACACCTTC.

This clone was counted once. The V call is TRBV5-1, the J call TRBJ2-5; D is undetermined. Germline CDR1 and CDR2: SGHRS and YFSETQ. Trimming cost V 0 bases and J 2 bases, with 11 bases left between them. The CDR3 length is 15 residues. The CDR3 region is CASSLVSGKQETQYF. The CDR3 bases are TGCGCCAGCAGCTTGGTGTCCGGAAAACAAGAGACCCAGTACTTC.

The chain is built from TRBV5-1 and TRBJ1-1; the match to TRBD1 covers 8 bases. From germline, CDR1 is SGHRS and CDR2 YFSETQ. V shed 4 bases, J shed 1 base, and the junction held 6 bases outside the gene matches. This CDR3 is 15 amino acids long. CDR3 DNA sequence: TGCGCCAGCAGCGTAAGGACAGGGAAGAACACTGAAGCTTTCTTT. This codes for CASSVRTGKNTEAFF.